This TCR beta chain was identified in a study of blood T cell repertoires in COVID-19. A note on this clone: The junction and the germline gene differ at one end; a read error may be behind it.

This CDR3 is 12 amino acids long. Germline lookup yields CDR1 SGHTA and CDR2 FQGNSA. Sequencing was performed with immunoSEQ multiplex PCR; in TCRdb, only in-frame clones are kept and a portion is missing. Of 300,000 or so clones detected, about 90% appear once; the ten largest clones hold under 6.5%. This clonotype originated in a man aged 18 to 29 who had recovered from COVID-19. The rearrangement joins TRBV7-2 to TRBJ1-1; D remains ambiguous. The sequencing input was peripheral blood. DNA of the CDR3: TGTGCCAGCAGCCCGGGGTCGACACTAGGCCTTTTT. The encoded protein is CASSPGSTLGLF.